This T cell receptor (beta chain) was observed in a study of cytomegalovirus exposure and HLA in healthy donors. Overall study findings and caveats: In a later analysis, DRB1 alleles had the most associated TCRs; HLA-C alleles the fewest. Later, an analysis showed that TCR beta chains associated with HLA were more clonally expanded than others that were equally common.

Amplification used 60 Vbeta primers and 13 Jbeta primers. TCRdb's copy holds only in-frame clones and misses some; the assay was immunoSEQ multiplex PCR. This sample has some 120,000 clones; 77% occur once, and the top ten carry around 3.5%. As concerns this clone: Its specificity is unknown.

Donors showed nominal health when sampled, although they likely had unrecorded immune exposures. CDR1 and CDR2 (germline): SGHRS, YFSETQ. This CDR3 spans 15 amino acids. V was clipped by 4 bases and J by 4 bases; unmatched bases: 9. V and J are TRBV5-1 and TRBJ2-7; TRBD1 matches 9 bases. The sequencing input was PBMCs. This TCR was sampled from a human donor in good health. The CDR3 reads CASSDPGQGVYEQYF. CDR3 in DNA: TGCGCCAGCAGCGATCCGGGACAGGGTGTTTACGAGCAGTACTTC. Variable domain in full (rest from reference TRBV5-1 and TRBJ2-7): KAGVTQTPRYLIKTRGQQVTLSCSPISGHRSVSWYQQTPGQGLQFLFEYFSETQRNKGNFPGRFSGRQFSNSRSEMNVSTLELGDSALYLCASSDPGQGVYEQYFGPGTRLTVT.